The sequence of this TCR beta chain was determined in a study of blood T cell repertoires in COVID-19. The wider study: Spain, Italy and the United States supplied samples that represented acute and convalescent COVID-19. PBMCs, B-cell-depleted T cells, or T cells were the source of the cDNA or gDNA that made up the material.

V lost 3 bases, J lost 4 bases, and 9 bases lay in between. Germline V gene sequence: CDR1 DFQATT, CDR2 SNEGSKA (reference sequence). The CDR3 contains 12 residues. In the original workflow: Reference gene primer amplification in the assay estimated nucleated cell counts. Sequenced by immunoSEQ multiplex PCR; TCRdb stores in-frame clones only, minus some. The V and J calls and clone size are taken from that table; D and trimming were inferred from the DNA. The sample contains 310,000 or so clones, about 87% of which appear only once. The sample was peripheral blood. The genes are TRBV20-1 and TRBJ1-1; D might be TRBD1 (5 bases). This TCR derives from a man between 65 and 85 years old with acute or convalescent COVID-19. The CDR3 region is CSASGGGTEAFF. Written as DNA, the CDR3 is TGCAGTGCTAGTGGGGGGGGCACTGAAGCTTTCTTT.